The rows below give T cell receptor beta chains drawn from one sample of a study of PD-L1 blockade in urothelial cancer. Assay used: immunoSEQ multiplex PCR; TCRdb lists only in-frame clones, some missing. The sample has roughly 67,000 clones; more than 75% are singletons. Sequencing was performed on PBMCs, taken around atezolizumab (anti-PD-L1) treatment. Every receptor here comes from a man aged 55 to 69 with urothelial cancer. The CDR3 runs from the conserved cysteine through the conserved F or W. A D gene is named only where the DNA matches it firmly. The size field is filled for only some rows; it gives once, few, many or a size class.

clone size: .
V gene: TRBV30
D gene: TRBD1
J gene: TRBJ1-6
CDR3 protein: CAWSLTGGYNSPLHF
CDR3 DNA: TGTGCCTGGAGTTTGACAGGGGGATATAATTCACCCCTCCACTTT

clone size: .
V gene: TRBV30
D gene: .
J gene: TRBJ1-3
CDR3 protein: CAWSLGEAGNTIYF
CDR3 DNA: TGTGCCTGGAGTCTGGGGGAGGCTGGAAACACCATATATTTT

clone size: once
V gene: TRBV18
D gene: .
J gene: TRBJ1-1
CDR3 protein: CASSLGAEAFF
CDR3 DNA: TGTGCCAGCTCCCTGGGAGCTGAAGCTTTCTTT

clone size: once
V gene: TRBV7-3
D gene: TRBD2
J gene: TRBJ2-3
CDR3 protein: CASSLNPGSSGGAGLYF
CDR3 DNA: TGTGCCAGCAGCTTAAACCCAGGGTCTAGCGGGGGGGCCGGGTTGTATTTT

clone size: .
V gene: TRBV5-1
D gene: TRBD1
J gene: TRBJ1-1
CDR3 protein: CASIGTVGMNTEAFF
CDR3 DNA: TGCGCCAGCATCGGGACAGTTGGGATGAACACTGAAGCTTTCTTT

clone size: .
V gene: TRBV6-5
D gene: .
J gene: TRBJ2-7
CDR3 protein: CAISDGLTYEQYF
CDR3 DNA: TGTGCCATCAGTGACGGACTAACCTACGAGCAGTACTTC

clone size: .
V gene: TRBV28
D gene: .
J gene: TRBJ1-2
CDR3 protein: CASSFGGGAFGGYTF
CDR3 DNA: TGTGCCAGCAGTTTTGGCGGGGGTGCTTTCGGGGGCTACACCTTC

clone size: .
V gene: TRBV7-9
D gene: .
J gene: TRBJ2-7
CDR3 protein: CASSYMLYEQYF
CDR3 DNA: TGTGCCAGCAGTTATATGTTATACGAGCAGTACTTC

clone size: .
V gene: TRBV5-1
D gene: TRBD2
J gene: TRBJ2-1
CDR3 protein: CASSLTSGGVYNEQFF
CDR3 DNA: TGCGCCAGCAGCTTGACTAGCGGGGGGGTATACAATGAGCAGTTCTTC

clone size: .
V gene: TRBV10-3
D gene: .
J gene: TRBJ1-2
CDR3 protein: CAISESLIQGGYGYTF
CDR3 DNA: TGTGCCATCAGTGAGTCGCTGATCCAAGGAGGCTATGGCTACACCTTC

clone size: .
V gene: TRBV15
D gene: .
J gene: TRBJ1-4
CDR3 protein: CATSLGETGEGEKLFF
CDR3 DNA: TGTGCCACCAGCCTTGGAGAGACAGGAGAAGGTGAAAAACTGTTTTTT

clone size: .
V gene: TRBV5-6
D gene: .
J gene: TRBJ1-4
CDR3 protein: CASSRGGDEKLFF
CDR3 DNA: TGTGCCAGCAGCCGGGGAGGGGATGAAAAACTGTTTTTT

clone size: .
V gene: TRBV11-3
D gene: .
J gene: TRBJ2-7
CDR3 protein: CASSMGGSNYEQYF
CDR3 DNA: TGTGCCAGCAGCATGGGAGGCTCCAACTACGAGCAGTACTTC

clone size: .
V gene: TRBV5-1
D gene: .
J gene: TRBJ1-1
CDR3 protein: CASSKPDGGSTEAFF
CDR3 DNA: TGCGCCAGCAGCAAACCCGACGGGGGGAGCACTGAAGCTTTCTTT